A selection of T cell receptor beta chains follows, all from one sample in a study of blood T cells in healthy people across ages. MiXCR, run by TCRdb on the 5' RACE reads, gives a single entry per CDR3 protein. The table shows approximately 760,000 distinct CDR3 sequences, with around 25% occurring only once. Another study also made use of these data, one on T cells of mothers and their children.

Sequencing was performed on blood. Receptors originate from a boy younger than 18 in good health. Each CDR3 is given with its conserved first and last residue. Each record gives: J gene, D gene, V gene, clone size, CDR3 protein, CDR3 DNA. D genes are given only for firm matches. Where a row states a size, it is once, few, many or the class of an expanded clone; other rows omit it.

J gene: TRBJ2-5
D gene: NA
V gene: TRBV5-1
clone size: few
CDR3 protein: CASSARRDRQETQYF
CDR3 DNA: TGCGCCAGCAGCGCCCGGAGGGACAGACAAGAGACCCAGTACTTC

J gene: TRBJ2-7
D gene: TRBD1
V gene: TRBV20-1
clone size: few
CDR3 protein: CSNRGHYEQYF
CDR3 DNA: TGCAGTAACAGGGGTCACTACGAGCAGTACTTC

J gene: TRBJ2-3
D gene: NA
V gene: TRBV4-1
clone size: NA
CDR3 protein: CASSQDIPESTDTQYF
CDR3 DNA: TGCGCCAGCAGCCAAGATATCCCGGAAAGCACAGATACGCAGTATTTT

J gene: TRBJ2-3
D gene: TRBD2
V gene: TRBV6-6
clone size: NA
CDR3 protein: CASSRYTSGAITDTQYF
CDR3 DNA: TGTGCCAGCAGTCGTTATACTAGCGGGGCTATCACAGATACGCAGTATTTT

J gene: TRBJ2-4
D gene: NA
V gene: TRBV28
clone size: NA
CDR3 protein: CATVGASKNIQYF
CDR3 DNA: TGTGCCACCGTAGGGGCCTCGAAAAACATTCAGTACTTC

J gene: TRBJ1-2
D gene: NA
V gene: TRBV7-9
clone size: NA
CDR3 protein: CASRPDLANYGYTF
CDR3 DNA: TGTGCCAGCAGACCCGACCTAGCTAACTATGGCTACACCTTC

J gene: TRBJ2-5
D gene: TRBD1
V gene: TRBV4-3
clone size: few
CDR3 protein: CASSQEGRGETQYF
CDR3 DNA: TGCGCCAGCAGCCAAGAAGGCAGGGGGGAGACCCAGTACTTC

J gene: TRBJ1-2
D gene: TRBD1
V gene: TRBV5-1
clone size: few
CDR3 protein: CASSLEGTGRGYTF
CDR3 DNA: TGCGCCAGCAGCTTGGAAGGGACAGGGCGAGGCTACACCTTC

J gene: TRBJ2-3
D gene: TRBD2
V gene: TRBV7-8
clone size: many
CDR3 protein: CASSLLAGEGADTQYF
CDR3 DNA: TGTGCCAGCAGCTTACTAGCGGGAGAGGGAGCAGATACGCAGTATTTT

J gene: TRBJ2-1
D gene: NA
V gene: TRBV5-1
clone size: NA
CDR3 protein: CASSLLVLNEQFF
CDR3 DNA: TGCGCCAGCAGCTTACTAGTTCTCAATGAGCAGTTCTTC

J gene: TRBJ2-7
D gene: NA
V gene: TRBV10-2
clone size: few
CDR3 protein: CASRVEGSYEQYF
CDR3 DNA: TGCGCCAGCAGGGTGGAGGGCTCCTACGAGCAGTACTTC

J gene: TRBJ2-5
D gene: TRBD2
V gene: TRBV7-2
clone size: NA
CDR3 protein: CASSLVLAGGRRETQYF
CDR3 DNA: TGTGCCAGCAGCTTAGTACTAGCGGGAGGGCGGCGAGAGACCCAGTACTTC

J gene: TRBJ2-7
D gene: NA
V gene: TRBV28
clone size: few
CDR3 protein: CASSPDRGGYEQYF
CDR3 DNA: TGTGCCAGCAGCCCCGACAGAGGGGGGTATGAGCAGTACTTC